The rows below give T cell receptor beta chains drawn from one sample of a study of T cells expressing NK-cell markers. TCRdb derives one entry per CDR3 protein from the 5' RACE reads, leaving out DNA. The sample data list about 400,000 distinct CDR3 sequences. The sample consisted of blood T cells: a sorted CD56 or NKG2C T cell subset, CD4+ or CD8+ T cells, or bulk PBMC T cells (not recorded which). The receptors derive from a woman between 50 and 59 years old in good health. Both conserved end residues are part of each CDR3. Fields, in order: CDR3 length, J gene, V gene, CDR3 protein.

CDR3 length: 15
J gene: TRBJ2-1
V gene: TRBV27
CDR3 protein: CASSLSWTSRDEQFF

CDR3 length: 17
J gene: TRBJ2-2
V gene: TRBV6-5
CDR3 protein: CASSYSLGARSTGELFF

CDR3 length: 11
J gene: TRBJ1-1
V gene: TRBV20-1
CDR3 protein: CSASQDTEAFF

CDR3 length: 16
J gene: TRBJ2-3
V gene: TRBV12-3/TRBV12-4
CDR3 protein: CASILRRLAGVDTQYF

CDR3 length: 15
J gene: TRBJ2-7
V gene: TRBV11-1
CDR3 protein: CASSLARGTSGKQYF

CDR3 length: 11
J gene: TRBJ2-5
V gene: TRBV5-1
CDR3 protein: CASSEQETQYF

CDR3 length: 15
J gene: TRBJ2-5
V gene: TRBV5-1
CDR3 protein: CATTPGGAAQETQYF

CDR3 length: 14
J gene: TRBJ2-7
V gene: TRBV14
CDR3 protein: CASSQEAGWYEQYF

CDR3 length: 11
J gene: TRBJ1-2
V gene: TRBV12-3/TRBV12-4
CDR3 protein: CASSSLGGYTF

CDR3 length: 15
J gene: TRBJ1-1
V gene: TRBV5-1
CDR3 protein: CASSFSPGANTEAFF

CDR3 length: 16
J gene: TRBJ2-7
V gene: TRBV20-1
CDR3 protein: CSATALLATTAYEQYF

CDR3 length: 14
J gene: TRBJ2-1
V gene: TRBV10-2
CDR3 protein: CASSEYPIYNEQFF

CDR3 length: 13
J gene: TRBJ1-1
V gene: TRBV27
CDR3 protein: CASSLDSSTEAFF

CDR3 length: 13
J gene: TRBJ1-5
V gene: TRBV3-1
CDR3 protein: CASSQDQVQPQHF

CDR3 length: 13
J gene: TRBJ2-5
V gene: TRBV29-1
CDR3 protein: CSEKSGAIETQYF

CDR3 length: 15
J gene: TRBJ2-7
V gene: TRBV3-1
CDR3 protein: CASSPLRAGPQEQYF

CDR3 length: 12
J gene: TRBJ1-2
V gene: TRBV5-1
CDR3 protein: CASSQPLGGYTF

CDR3 length: 15
J gene: TRBJ2-1
V gene: TRBV15
CDR3 protein: CATSRGERELNEQFF

CDR3 length: 13
J gene: TRBJ2-7
V gene: TRBV12-3/TRBV12-4
CDR3 protein: CASSTGSGAEQYF

CDR3 length: 15
J gene: TRBJ2-7
V gene: TRBV21-1
CDR3 protein: CASNLGRRTTYEQYF

CDR3 length: 14
J gene: TRBJ2-7
V gene: TRBV12-3/TRBV12-4
CDR3 protein: CASSPTPTGGEQYF

CDR3 length: 19
J gene: TRBJ1-5
V gene: TRBV28
CDR3 protein: CASSFSRGGDLYSNQPQHF

CDR3 length: 14
J gene: TRBJ2-3
V gene: TRBV29-1
CDR3 protein: CSVGTSGKADTQYF

CDR3 length: 16
J gene: TRBJ2-5
V gene: TRBV10-3
CDR3 protein: CAISESRGSGQETQYF

CDR3 length: 12
J gene: TRBJ2-7
V gene: TRBV27
CDR3 protein: CASSIIKGEQYF

CDR3 length: 17
J gene: TRBJ2-2
V gene: TRBV9
CDR3 protein: CASSVGSGRVRAGELFF

CDR3 length: 14
J gene: TRBJ1-5
V gene: TRBV12-3/TRBV12-4
CDR3 protein: CASRGGTPGQPQHF

CDR3 length: 13
J gene: TRBJ1-6
V gene: TRBV7-9
CDR3 protein: CASSLEYNSPLHF

CDR3 length: 14
J gene: TRBJ1-1
V gene: TRBV20-1
CDR3 protein: CSARDGFWNTEAFF

CDR3 length: 17
J gene: TRBJ2-5
V gene: TRBV27
CDR3 protein: CASQSVARGVRGETQYF

CDR3 length: 16
J gene: TRBJ2-3
V gene: TRBV5-1
CDR3 protein: CASSSTSSNPTDTQYF

CDR3 length: 16
J gene: TRBJ2-2
V gene: TRBV7-9
CDR3 protein: CASSSKWGANTGELFF

CDR3 length: 15
J gene: TRBJ2-1
V gene: TRBV11-2
CDR3 protein: CASSFLTGQGNEQFF

CDR3 length: 16
J gene: TRBJ1-3
V gene: TRBV5-1
CDR3 protein: CASSLGTLDSGNTIYF

CDR3 length: 12
J gene: TRBJ2-3
V gene: TRBV25-1
CDR3 protein: CASSAPGDTQYF

CDR3 length: 14
J gene: TRBJ1-2
V gene: TRBV7-2
CDR3 protein: CASSFRQADYGYTF

CDR3 length: 16
J gene: TRBJ2-7
V gene: TRBV18
CDR3 protein: CASSPQLAGGPIEQYF

CDR3 length: 16
J gene: TRBJ2-5
V gene: TRBV20-1
CDR3 protein: CSASPGLAGVGETQYF

CDR3 length: 14
J gene: TRBJ2-2
V gene: TRBV7-6
CDR3 protein: CASSLLGSTGELFF

CDR3 length: 15
J gene: TRBJ1-4
V gene: TRBV5-1
CDR3 protein: CASTPSTGVNEKLFF

CDR3 length: 15
J gene: TRBJ2-1
V gene: TRBV6-5
CDR3 protein: CASSRDSSSYNEQFF

CDR3 length: 17
J gene: TRBJ2-2
V gene: TRBV14
CDR3 protein: CASSLPAMTANTGELFF

CDR3 length: 11
J gene: TRBJ1-4
V gene: TRBV6-1
CDR3 protein: CASSGDGGLFF

CDR3 length: 15
J gene: TRBJ2-1
V gene: TRBV30
CDR3 protein: CAWTLGLAGVDEQFF

CDR3 length: 14
J gene: TRBJ1-2
V gene: TRBV7-9
CDR3 protein: CASSARGNNYGYTF

CDR3 length: 13
J gene: TRBJ2-2
V gene: TRBV24-1
CDR3 protein: CATSDPRAGELFF

CDR3 length: 13
J gene: TRBJ2-1
V gene: TRBV5-6
CDR3 protein: CASSGRRDRVQFF